The 9 T cell receptor beta chains below all came from one sample that was sequenced in a study of blood T cell repertoires in COVID-19. The assay was immunoSEQ multiplex PCR, and TCRdb's table has in-frame clones only and misses some. Seen here are tens of thousands of clones, more than 65% observed once, and the top ten hold approximately 11%. The sample comprised peripheral blood. These receptors all stem from a man aged 65 to 79 with acute or convalescent COVID-19.

V gene TRBV7-3 combines with J gene TRBJ2-5; 7 bases map to TRBD2. Germline V lookup: CDR1 SGHTA, CDR2 FQGTGA. J gave up 3 bases and V 1 base, and 5 bases lay outside the gene matches. The CDR3 consists of 15 residues. Here the CDR3 reads CASSLSGGIKETQYF. DNA of the CDR3: TGTGCCAGCAGCTTAAGCGGGGGAATAAAAGAGACCCAGTACTTC.

The chain employs TRBV7-9 and TRBJ1-1; maybe TRBD1 (6 bases). Germline loops: CDR1 SEHNR, CDR2 FQNEAQ (reference sequence). V was pared by 5 bases and J by 0 bases, with 13 bases between. CDR3 length: 15 amino acids. This CDR3 is CASSNDRQMNTEAFF. The CDR3 nucleotides read TGTGCCAGCAGCAACGACAGGCAGATGAACACTGAAGCTTTCTTT.

The chain carries TRBV11-2 and TRBJ2-7; D is possibly TRBD2 (6 bases). The V gene lost 4 bases and the J gene lost 4 bases, with 11 bases spanning the gap. This CDR3 has 13 amino acids. The V gene's germline CDR1 is SGHAT and CDR2 FQNNGV. The CDR3 is CASSSFGGYEQYF. DNA for the CDR3: TGTGCCAGCAGCTCGTTCGGAGGGTACGAGCAGTACTTC.

This rearrangement joins TRBV19 to TRBJ2-5; 8 bases are shared with TRBD2. CDR1 and CDR2 (germline): LNHDA, SQIVND (reference sequence). The CDR3 runs to 15 residues. J was trimmed by 4 bases and V by 8 bases; bases with no gene match: 12. The CDR3 here is CASSGLSGGGETQYF. The DNA of the CDR3 is TGTGCCAGTTCTGGACTAAGCGGGGGTGGAGAGACCCAGTACTTC.

This chain uses TRBV15 with TRBJ2-5; the match to TRBD2 covers 10 bases. Germline V CDR1 and CDR2: LNHNV, YYDKDF (reference sequence). Trimming cost V 1 base and J 1 base; bases outside gene matches: 0. The CDR3 totals 15 residues. CDR3: CATSRVAGGQETQYF. CDR3 in DNA: TGTGCCACCAGCAGAGTAGCGGGGGGCCAAGAGACCCAGTACTTC.

The chain carries TRBV6-5 and TRBJ1-6; tentatively, D is TRBD1 (6 bases). Trimming took 10 bases from V and 5 from J, leaving 15 bases between them. CDR1 MNHEY and CDR2 SVGAGI come from the germline V gene. CDR3 length: 14 amino acids. CDR3 in amino acids: CATLLRGNNSPLHF. The CDR3 bases are TGTGCCACCCTGCTCAGGGGAAATAATTCACCCCTCCACTTT.

This clone appeared once. The rearrangement links TRBV11-2 to TRBJ2-7, with 8 bases aligning to TRBD1. CDR3 length equals 13 residues. In germline, CDR1 is SGHAT, CDR2 FQNNGV. V shed 4 bases and J 3 bases; nucleotides not matched to a gene: 2. CDR3 DNA sequence: TGTGCCAGCAGCTCAGGACAGGGCTACGAGCAGTACTTC. Residues: CASSSGQGYEQYF.

V and J are TRBV6-4 and TRBJ1-4; D may be TRBD1 (5 bases). CDR1 MRHNA and CDR2 SNTAGT come from the germline V gene. This CDR3 contains 15 residues. V was shortened by 0 bases and J by 7 bases, with 12 bases between the two germline ends. CDR3 sequence (DNA): TGTGCCAGCAGTGACTCTCTGGGACTGGGTGAAAAACTGTTTTTT. Translation: CASSDSLGLGEKLFF.

This chain uses TRBV6-1 with TRBJ1-5, with D perhaps TRBD1 (6 bases). Germline V CDR1 and CDR2: MNHNS, SASEGT. V lost 2 bases and J 3 bases, leaving 11 bases between the germline ends. The length of the CDR3 is 15 residues. In DNA form, the CDR3 reads TGTGCCAGCAGTGAATCGGACAGCTACAATCAGCCCCAGCATTTT. Encoded protein: CASSESDSYNQPQHF.